This TCR beta chain was found in a study of regulatory T cells in long-lasting Graves disease. About the research overall: For under 3 months, newly diagnosed Graves' patients had been taking antithyroid drugs.

Germline lookup yields CDR1 DFQATT and CDR2 SNEGSKA (reference sequence). This CDR3 region has 14 residues. Trimming removed 8 bases from V and 3 bases from J, with 17 bases in between. General study findings and limits: Compared with new cases, persistent Graves' patients showed reduced TCR diversity.

TCR beta libraries were built with iRepertoire HTBI primers and Arm-PCR of CDR3 regions. TCRdb reprocessed the multiplex PCR reads via MiXCR and lists one record per CDR3 protein. The sample holds roughly 440,000 distinct CDR3 sequences, 15% to 20% seen once. Time point defined: newly diagnosed GD, antithyroid drugs for less than 3 months. The TCR library was prepared using RNA isolated from PBMCs. Remarks on this clonotype: The antigen remains unidentified.

This sample also appeared in a second study, on T cells in Graves' hyperthyroidism and ophthalmopathy. In that study: A first-round RT-PCR of the TCR CDR3 used the HTBI primer set. Using 13 V-J features, a model discriminated ophthalmopathy from stable hyperthyroidism.

The chain recombines TRBV20-1 with TRBJ2-1, with D perhaps matching TRBD2 (5 bases). This clonotype originated in a woman aged 18-29 years with Graves disease. This sample comprised peripheral blood mononuclear cells (PBMCs), obtained at new diagnosis, from a patient treated with antithyroid drugs. The CDR3 sequence: CSNLREANYNEQFF. The CDR3 nucleotides are TGCAGTAATCTCCGGGAAGCGAACTACAATGAGCAGTTCTTC.